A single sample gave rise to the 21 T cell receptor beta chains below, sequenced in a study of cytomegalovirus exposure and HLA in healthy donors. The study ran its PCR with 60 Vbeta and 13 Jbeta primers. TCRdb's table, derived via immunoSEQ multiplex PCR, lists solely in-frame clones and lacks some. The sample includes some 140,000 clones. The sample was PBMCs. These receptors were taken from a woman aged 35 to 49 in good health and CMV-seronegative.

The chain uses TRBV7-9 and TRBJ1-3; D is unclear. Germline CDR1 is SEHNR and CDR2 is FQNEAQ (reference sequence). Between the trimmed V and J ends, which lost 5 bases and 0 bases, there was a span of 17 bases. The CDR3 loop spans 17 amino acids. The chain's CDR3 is CASSLTRTQLSGNTIYF. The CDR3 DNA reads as TGTGCCAGCAGCCTGACACGAACACAGCTCTCTGGAAACACCATATATTTT.

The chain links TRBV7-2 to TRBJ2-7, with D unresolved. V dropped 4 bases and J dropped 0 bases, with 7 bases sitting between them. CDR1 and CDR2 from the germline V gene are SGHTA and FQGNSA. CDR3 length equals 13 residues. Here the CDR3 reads CASSSPSSYEQYF. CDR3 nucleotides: TGTGCCAGCAGCTCTCCTAGCTCCTACGAGCAGTACTTC.

DNA of the CDR3: TGTGCCAGCAGTGGGACGGAGGGCTATTGGGGCTACACCTTC. The encoded protein is CASSGTEGYWGYTF. This chain connects TRBV28 to TRBJ1-2; D perhaps matches TRBD1 (5 bases). V lost 5 bases and J 8 bases, leaving 18 bases between the germline ends. From germline, CDR1 is MDHEN and CDR2 SYDVKM. The length of the CDR3 is 14 residues.

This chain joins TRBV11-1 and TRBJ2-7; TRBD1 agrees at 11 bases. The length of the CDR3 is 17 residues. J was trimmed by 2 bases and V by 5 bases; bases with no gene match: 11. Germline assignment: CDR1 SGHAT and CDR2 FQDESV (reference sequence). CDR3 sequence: CASSPGTGGYKAYEQYF. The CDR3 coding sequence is TGTGCCAGCAGCCCCGGGACAGGGGGTTATAAGGCCTACGAGCAGTACTTC.

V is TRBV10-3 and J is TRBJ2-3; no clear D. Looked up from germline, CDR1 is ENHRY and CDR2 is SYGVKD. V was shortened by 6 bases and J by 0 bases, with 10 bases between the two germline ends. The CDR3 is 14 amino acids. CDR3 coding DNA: TGTGCCATCAGCCTACTACAAAGCACAGATACGCAGTATTTT. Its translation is CAISLLQSTDTQYF.

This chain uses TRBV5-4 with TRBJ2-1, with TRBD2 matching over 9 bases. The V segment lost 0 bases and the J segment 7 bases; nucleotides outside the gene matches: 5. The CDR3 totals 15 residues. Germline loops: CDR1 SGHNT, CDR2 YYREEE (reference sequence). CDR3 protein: CASSLASGGFNEQFF. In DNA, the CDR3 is TGTGCCAGCAGCTTGGCCAGCGGGGGGTTTAATGAGCAGTTCTTC.

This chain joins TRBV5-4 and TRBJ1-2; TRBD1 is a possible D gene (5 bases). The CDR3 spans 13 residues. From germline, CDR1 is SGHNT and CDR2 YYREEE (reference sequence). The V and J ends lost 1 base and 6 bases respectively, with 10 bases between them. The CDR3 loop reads CASSLTEGNGYTF. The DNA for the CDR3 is TGTGCCAGCAGCTTGACGGAGGGGAATGGCTACACCTTC.

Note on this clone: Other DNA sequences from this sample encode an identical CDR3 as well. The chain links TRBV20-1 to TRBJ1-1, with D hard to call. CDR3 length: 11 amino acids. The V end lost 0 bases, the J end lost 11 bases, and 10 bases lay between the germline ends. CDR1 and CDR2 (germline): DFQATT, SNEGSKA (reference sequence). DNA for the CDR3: TGCAGTGCTAGAGAGAAACTGAAGGCTTTCTTT. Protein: CSAREKLKAFF.

The CDR3 spells CASSLGTRTGRSYTF. Here the CDR3 DNA reads TGTGCCAGCAGCTTAGGGACCCGGACAGGGAGGAGCTACACCTTC. The chain employs TRBV7-2 and TRBJ1-2; 8 bases fit TRBD1. The CDR3 totals 15 residues. With V trimmed by 1 base and J by 9 bases, 10 bases remained unmatched. In germline, CDR1 is SGHTA, CDR2 FQGNSA.

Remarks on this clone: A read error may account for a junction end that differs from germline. The CDR3 nucleotides are TGTGCCAGCAGAGAAGTGAGTCCTAATGAAAAACTGTTTTTT. This codes for CASREVSPNEKLFF. The V gene is TRBV2, the J gene TRBJ1-4, with no clear D. From germline, CDR1 is SNHLY and CDR2 FYNNEI. The CDR3 is made up of 14 amino acids.

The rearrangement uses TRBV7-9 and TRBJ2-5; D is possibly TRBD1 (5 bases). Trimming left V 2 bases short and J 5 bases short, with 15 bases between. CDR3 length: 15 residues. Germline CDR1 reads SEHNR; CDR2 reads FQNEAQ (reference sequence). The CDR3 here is CASSLLNQPGETQYF. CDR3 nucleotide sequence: TGTGCCAGCAGCTTACTAAACCAACCAGGGGAGACCCAGTACTTC.

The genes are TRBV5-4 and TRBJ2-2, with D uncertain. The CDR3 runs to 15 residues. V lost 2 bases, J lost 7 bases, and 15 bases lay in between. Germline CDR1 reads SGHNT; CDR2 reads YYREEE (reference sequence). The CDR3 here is CASSLLISNVGELFF. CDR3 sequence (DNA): TGTGCCAGCAGCTTACTAATCTCAAATGTCGGGGAGCTGTTTTTT.

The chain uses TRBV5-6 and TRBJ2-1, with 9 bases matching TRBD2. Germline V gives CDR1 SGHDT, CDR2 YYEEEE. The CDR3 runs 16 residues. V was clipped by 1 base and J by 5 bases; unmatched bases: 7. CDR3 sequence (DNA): TGTGCCAGCAGCTTGTACGAGACTAGCGGCCACAATGAGCAGTTCTTC. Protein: CASSLYETSGHNEQFF.

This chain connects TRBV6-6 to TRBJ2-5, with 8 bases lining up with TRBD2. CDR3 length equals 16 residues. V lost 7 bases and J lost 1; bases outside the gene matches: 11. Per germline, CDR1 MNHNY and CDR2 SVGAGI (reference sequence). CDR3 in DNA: TGTGCCAGCATCCTCCGAGCGGCGGGGGGCCAAGAGACCCAGTACTTC. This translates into CASILRAAGGQETQYF.

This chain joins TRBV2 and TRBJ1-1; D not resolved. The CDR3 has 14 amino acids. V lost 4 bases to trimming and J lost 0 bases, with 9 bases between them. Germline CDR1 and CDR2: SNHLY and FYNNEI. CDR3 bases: TGTGCCAGCAGTGTGGAACAGCTGAACACTGAAGCTTTCTTT. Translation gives CASSVEQLNTEAFF.

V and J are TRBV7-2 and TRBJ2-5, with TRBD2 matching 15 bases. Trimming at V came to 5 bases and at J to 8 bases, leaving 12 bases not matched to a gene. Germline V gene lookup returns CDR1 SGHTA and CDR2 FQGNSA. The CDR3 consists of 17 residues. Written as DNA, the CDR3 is TGTGCCAGCAGCGCCGCCGGGACTAGCGGGGGGTCAAGAACCCAGTACTTC. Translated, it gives CASSAAGTSGGSRTQYF.

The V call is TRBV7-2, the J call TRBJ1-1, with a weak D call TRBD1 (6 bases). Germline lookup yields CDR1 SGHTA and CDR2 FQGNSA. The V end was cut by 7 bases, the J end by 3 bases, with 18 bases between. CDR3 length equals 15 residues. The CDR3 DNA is TGTGCCAGCACGTACGGGGGGCGGAGGTACACTGAAGCTTTCTTT. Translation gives CASTYGGRRYTEAFF.

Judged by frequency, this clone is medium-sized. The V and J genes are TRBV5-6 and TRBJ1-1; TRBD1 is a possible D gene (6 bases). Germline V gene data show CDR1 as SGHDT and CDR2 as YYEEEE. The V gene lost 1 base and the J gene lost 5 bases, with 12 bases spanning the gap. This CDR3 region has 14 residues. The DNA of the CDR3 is TGTGCCAGCAGCTTGACAGGGAGTAGGACTGAAGCTTTCTTT. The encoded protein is CASSLTGSRTEAFF.

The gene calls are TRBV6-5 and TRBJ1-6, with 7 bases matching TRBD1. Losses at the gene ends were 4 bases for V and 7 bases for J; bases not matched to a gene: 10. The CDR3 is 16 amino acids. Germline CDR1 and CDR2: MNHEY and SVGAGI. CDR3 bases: TGTGCCAGCAGTTCCTTTTTGACAGGGTGGAATTCACCCCTCCACTTT. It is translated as CASSSFLTGWNSPLHF.

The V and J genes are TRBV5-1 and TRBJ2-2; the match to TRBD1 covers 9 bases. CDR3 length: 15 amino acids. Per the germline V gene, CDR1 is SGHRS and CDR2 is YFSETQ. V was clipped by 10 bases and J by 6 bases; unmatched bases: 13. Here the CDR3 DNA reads TGCGCCCCAGCCAGGGACAGGGACTTCTCCGGGGAGCTGTTTTTT. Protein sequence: CAPARDRDFSGELFF.

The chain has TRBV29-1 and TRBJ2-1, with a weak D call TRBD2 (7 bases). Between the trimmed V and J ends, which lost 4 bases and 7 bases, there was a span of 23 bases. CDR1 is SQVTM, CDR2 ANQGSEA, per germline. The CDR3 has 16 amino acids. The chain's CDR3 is CSVALYGGRVSNEQFF. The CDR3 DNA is TGCAGCGTTGCTCTATACGGGGGGCGCGTATCTAATGAGCAGTTCTTC.